These T cell receptor beta chains were read from a single sample in a study of T cells in Graves' hyperthyroidism and ophthalmopathy. Each CDR3 protein gets one entry after TCRdb re-called the multiplex PCR reads with MiXCR. The table lists about 400,000 distinct CDR3 sequences, around 15% of them singletons. The source material was blood. Receptors were obtained from a man aged 50 to 60 with Graves' ophthalmopathy. CDR3s include the opening cysteine and the closing phenylalanine or tryptophan. Each record gives: D gene, clone size, J gene, V gene, CDR3 DNA, CDR3 protein. The D gene is left open where the match is weak. A row's size may be missing; if present it is once, few, many or a size class.

d_gene: NA; abundance: few; j_gene: TRBJ1-5; v_gene: TRBV6-2/TRBV6-3; CDR3nt: TGTGCCAGCAATCGGGCCGGTAGCAATCAGCCCCAGCATTTT; CDR3aa: CASNRAGSNQPQHF
d_gene: TRBD2; abundance: few; j_gene: TRBJ2-7; v_gene: TRBV6-1; CDR3nt: TGTGCCAGCAGTGGAGACGGGACTACCTCTCCCTACGAGCAGTACTTC; CDR3aa: CASSGDGTTSPYEQYF
d_gene: NA; abundance: many; j_gene: TRBJ1-1; v_gene: TRBV6-1; CDR3nt: TGTGCCAGCAGTGAACCCGGGAACACTGAAGCTTTCTTT; CDR3aa: CASSEPGNTEAFF
d_gene: TRBD2; abundance: many; j_gene: TRBJ2-1; v_gene: TRBV2; CDR3nt: TGTGCCAGCAGTGATATTAGCGGGAGCTATGAGCAGTTCTTC; CDR3aa: CASSDISGSYEQFF
d_gene: NA; abundance: NA; j_gene: TRBJ1-1; v_gene: TRBV7-6; CDR3nt: TGTGCCAGCAGCTTAGGAAGCAGGGAGTGGACTGAAGCTTTCTTT; CDR3aa: CASSLGSREWTEAFF
d_gene: TRBD2; abundance: NA; j_gene: TRBJ2-7; v_gene: TRBV19; CDR3nt: TGTGCCAGTACTAGCGGTTATACCTACGAGCAGTACTTC; CDR3aa: CASTSGYTYEQYF
d_gene: NA; abundance: many; j_gene: TRBJ2-7; v_gene: TRBV12-3/TRBV12-4; CDR3nt: TGTGCCAGCAGTTTCATCCTCGACGAGCAGTACTTC; CDR3aa: CASSFILDEQYF
d_gene: NA; abundance: many; j_gene: TRBJ2-1; v_gene: TRBV11-2; CDR3nt: TGTGCCAGCAGTTCATCTCCTAGCTCCTACAATGAGCAGTTCTTC; CDR3aa: CASSSSPSSYNEQFF
d_gene: NA; abundance: many; j_gene: TRBJ2-3; v_gene: TRBV12-3/TRBV12-4; CDR3nt: TGTGCCAGCAGTTACAGGGTTGATACGCAGTATTTT; CDR3aa: CASSYRVDTQYF
d_gene: NA; abundance: once; j_gene: TRBJ2-5; v_gene: TRBV9; CDR3nt: TGTGCCAGCAGCGTAGCAGGGTGGTCAGAGACCCAGTACTTC; CDR3aa: CASSVAGWSETQYF
d_gene: TRBD1; abundance: many; j_gene: TRBJ2-2; v_gene: TRBV10-3; CDR3nt: TGTGCCATCAGTGAGTCTGAGTCCCGGGACAGAACCGGGGAGCTGTTTTTT; CDR3aa: CAISESESRDRTGELFF
d_gene: TRBD1; abundance: NA; j_gene: TRBJ2-7; v_gene: TRBV12-3/TRBV12-4; CDR3nt: TGTGCCAGCAGTTTACGTGACAGGGGGTCTTCCTACGAGCAGTACTTC; CDR3aa: CASSLRDRGSSYEQYF
d_gene: NA; abundance: NA; j_gene: TRBJ1-4; v_gene: TRBV6-2/TRBV6-3; CDR3nt: TGTGCCAGCAGTTACTCGGTAGAAACTAATGAAAAACTGTTTTTT; CDR3aa: CASSYSVETNEKLFF
d_gene: NA; abundance: NA; j_gene: TRBJ2-1; v_gene: TRBV11-2; CDR3nt: TGTGCCAGCAGTAATGGCCTCGAGCAGTTCTTC; CDR3aa: CASSNGLEQFF
d_gene: NA; abundance: NA; j_gene: TRBJ2-1; v_gene: TRBV5-1; CDR3nt: TGCGCCAGCAGCTCGGGAGCTGTCAATGAGCAGTTCTTC; CDR3aa: CASSSGAVNEQFF
d_gene: NA; abundance: NA; j_gene: TRBJ2-3; v_gene: TRBV7-9; CDR3nt: TGTGCCAGCAGCTTACTCAGGACGGCCGGCACAGATACGCAGTATTTT; CDR3aa: CASSLLRTAGTDTQYF
d_gene: TRBD1; abundance: many; j_gene: TRBJ2-3; v_gene: TRBV6-1; CDR3nt: TGTGCCAGCAGTGAAGGGACAGGGGGCCTTACGCAGTATTTT; CDR3aa: CASSEGTGGLTQYF
d_gene: NA; abundance: NA; j_gene: TRBJ2-7; v_gene: TRBV9; CDR3nt: TGTGCCAGCAGCGCCGGGGGAGAGGGCTACGAGCAGTACTTC; CDR3aa: CASSAGGEGYEQYF
d_gene: NA; abundance: many; j_gene: TRBJ2-5; v_gene: TRBV12-5; CDR3nt: TGTGCTAGTGGTTTGGTGGTAGAGACCCAGTACTTC; CDR3aa: CASGLVVETQYF
d_gene: NA; abundance: many; j_gene: TRBJ2-5; v_gene: TRBV12-3/TRBV12-4; CDR3nt: TGTGCCAGCAGTTTAGCTGCCCTCGGAGGGTTAGAGACCCAGTACTTC; CDR3aa: CASSLAALGGLETQYF
d_gene: TRBD1; abundance: many; j_gene: TRBJ2-7; v_gene: TRBV27; CDR3nt: TGTGCCAGCAGTTTTGTGCTCGGCCCGACAGGGCACTACGAGCAGTACTTC; CDR3aa: CASSFVLGPTGHYEQYF
d_gene: TRBD2; abundance: many; j_gene: TRBJ2-7; v_gene: TRBV5-1; CDR3nt: TGCGCCAGCAGCTTGGTCCTAGCGGGATCTAACGAGCAGTACTTC; CDR3aa: CASSLVLAGSNEQYF
d_gene: TRBD1; abundance: NA; j_gene: TRBJ1-1; v_gene: TRBV5-1; CDR3nt: TGCGCCAGCAGCTTGGTACAGGGGGGAAGGCTGTTGGCTTTCTTT; CDR3aa: CASSLVQGGRLLAFF
d_gene: NA; abundance: many; j_gene: TRBJ2-5; v_gene: TRBV11-2; CDR3nt: TGTGCCAGCAGCTTAGAGGGGGGAGGAAGGGAGACCCAGTACTTC; CDR3aa: CASSLEGGGRETQYF
d_gene: TRBD1; abundance: NA; j_gene: TRBJ1-2; v_gene: TRBV19; CDR3nt: TGTGCCAGTAGTATACCCTCCTCCCGACAGGGGGGGACCAGAGCGGGCTATGGCTACACCTTC; CDR3aa: CASSIPSSRQGGTRAGYGYTF
d_gene: TRBD1; abundance: NA; j_gene: TRBJ1-2; v_gene: TRBV29-1; CDR3nt: TGCAGCACCCAGGCCCAAAGGGACAGGGCCAATGGCTACACCTTC; CDR3aa: CSTQAQRDRANGYTF
d_gene: NA; abundance: many; j_gene: TRBJ2-7; v_gene: TRBV10-3; CDR3nt: TGTGCCACCTCCCACCCCCAAGCGGACGCCTACGAGCAGTACTTC; CDR3aa: CATSHPQADAYEQYF
d_gene: TRBD1; abundance: NA; j_gene: TRBJ2-5; v_gene: TRBV4-1; CDR3nt: TGCGCCAGCAGCCGACAGGGGGCCGGAAAGACCCAGTACTTC; CDR3aa: CASSRQGAGKTQYF
d_gene: NA; abundance: few; j_gene: TRBJ1-2; v_gene: TRBV4-1; CDR3nt: TGCGCCAGCAGCCAAGATCAGTCAGGAGTAAACTATGGCTACACCTTC; CDR3aa: CASSQDQSGVNYGYTF
d_gene: NA; abundance: many; j_gene: TRBJ1-5; v_gene: TRBV6-1; CDR3nt: TGTGCCAGCAGTGAATCGACGGTTCTCAATCAGCCCCAGCATTTT; CDR3aa: CASSESTVLNQPQHF
d_gene: NA; abundance: NA; j_gene: TRBJ1-2; v_gene: TRBV30; CDR3nt: TGTGCCTGGAGTGTACCCGGCGGAAGAATCTATGGCTACACCTTC; CDR3aa: CAWSVPGGRIYGYTF
d_gene: NA; abundance: many; j_gene: TRBJ2-3; v_gene: TRBV18; CDR3nt: TGTGCCAGCTCACCATCCGGTCTCACAGATACGCAGTATTTT; CDR3aa: CASSPSGLTDTQYF
d_gene: TRBD1; abundance: NA; j_gene: TRBJ1-5; v_gene: TRBV6-1; CDR3nt: TGTGCCAGCAGAGGACAGGGAGGAAATCAGCCCCAGCATTTT; CDR3aa: CASRGQGGNQPQHF
d_gene: TRBD2; abundance: many; j_gene: TRBJ2-5; v_gene: TRBV12-3/TRBV12-4; CDR3nt: TGTGCCAGCAGTTCCCTCGGGGGCGGGAGGGAGACCCAGTACTTC; CDR3aa: CASSSLGGGRETQYF
d_gene: TRBD2; abundance: NA; j_gene: TRBJ2-7; v_gene: TRBV19; CDR3nt: TGTGCCAGTAGTATAGTCTTTAGCGGGACCGACGAGCAGTACTTC; CDR3aa: CASSIVFSGTDEQYF
d_gene: NA; abundance: few; j_gene: TRBJ1-2; v_gene: TRBV5-1; CDR3nt: TGCGCCAGCAGCTTTCTACAATCCTATGGCTACACCTTC; CDR3aa: CASSFLQSYGYTF
d_gene: NA; abundance: few; j_gene: TRBJ2-3; v_gene: TRBV5-5; CDR3nt: TGTGCCAGCAGCTCTCTGGTAGGACTCACAGATACGCAGTATTTT; CDR3aa: CASSSLVGLTDTQYF
d_gene: TRBD2; abundance: many; j_gene: TRBJ2-1; v_gene: TRBV12-3/TRBV12-4; CDR3nt: TGTGCCAGCAGCTCCAGCGGGAGAGGTTTCGATGAGCAGTTCTTC; CDR3aa: CASSSSGRGFDEQFF
d_gene: NA; abundance: many; j_gene: TRBJ1-4; v_gene: TRBV3-1; CDR3nt: TGTGCCAGCAGCCCTACTAGACCAACTAATGAAAAACTGTTTTTT; CDR3aa: CASSPTRPTNEKLFF
d_gene: TRBD2; abundance: many; j_gene: TRBJ2-3; v_gene: TRBV11-1; CDR3nt: TGTGCCAGCAGCTCAACCGGACTAGCGGGGTCAGATACGCAGTATTTT; CDR3aa: CASSSTGLAGSDTQYF
d_gene: TRBD1; abundance: many; j_gene: TRBJ1-1; v_gene: TRBV2; CDR3nt: TGTGCCAGCATGAGGGAACAGGGGGCAATCGGCACTGAAGCTTTCTTT; CDR3aa: CASMREQGAIGTEAFF
d_gene: NA; abundance: many; j_gene: TRBJ2-5; v_gene: TRBV28; CDR3nt: TGTGCCAGCAGTCCCTCGCCCCCGGGTGCAGAGACCCAGTACTTC; CDR3aa: CASSPSPPGAETQYF
d_gene: NA; abundance: NA; j_gene: TRBJ2-7; v_gene: TRBV3-1; CDR3nt: TGTGCCAGCAGCCAAGATCTGGCAGGCCCCTACGAGTGGTACTTC; CDR3aa: CASSQDLAGPYEWYF
d_gene: NA; abundance: many; j_gene: TRBJ2-3; v_gene: TRBV6-1; CDR3nt: TGTGCCAGCAGTTCCCTGATCGACACAGATACGCAGTATTTT; CDR3aa: CASSSLIDTDTQYF
d_gene: NA; abundance: many; j_gene: TRBJ2-7; v_gene: TRBV7-6; CDR3nt: TGTGCCAGCAGCTTAACTAGCCCCACCTACGAGCAGTACTTC; CDR3aa: CASSLTSPTYEQYF
d_gene: NA; abundance: NA; j_gene: TRBJ1-2; v_gene: TRBV3-1; CDR3nt: TGTGCCAGCAGCCAGGTGCGGCTCTATGGCTACACCTTC; CDR3aa: CASSQVRLYGYTF
d_gene: TRBD2; abundance: NA; j_gene: TRBJ2-1; v_gene: TRBV6-1; CDR3nt: TGTGCCAGCAGTCGGACTAGCGGGAGTGGGTCCTACAATGAGCAGTTCTTC; CDR3aa: CASSRTSGSGSYNEQFF
d_gene: NA; abundance: many; j_gene: TRBJ2-3; v_gene: TRBV11-2; CDR3nt: TGTGCCAGCGGGAGATTCTTCACAGATACGCAGTATTTT; CDR3aa: CASGRFFTDTQYF
d_gene: TRBD1; abundance: NA; j_gene: TRBJ1-2; v_gene: TRBV7-9; CDR3nt: TGTGCCAGCAGCTTAGACAGGGGGCATGAGGGCTACACCTTC; CDR3aa: CASSLDRGHEGYTF
d_gene: NA; abundance: many; j_gene: TRBJ2-1; v_gene: TRBV5-6; CDR3nt: TGTGCCAGCAGCTTGCTCTCCGGGGACACCTACAATGAGCAGTTCTTC; CDR3aa: CASSLLSGDTYNEQFF
d_gene: NA; abundance: NA; j_gene: TRBJ2-2; v_gene: TRBV29-1; CDR3nt: TGCAGCGTTGAGAGCTTGAACACCAGGGAGCTGTTTTTT; CDR3aa: CSVESLNTRELFF
d_gene: NA; abundance: many; j_gene: TRBJ1-2; v_gene: TRBV6-1; CDR3nt: TGTGCCAGCAGTGGCGGTCGAGGGGTCTATGGCTACACCTTC; CDR3aa: CASSGGRGVYGYTF
d_gene: NA; abundance: NA; j_gene: TRBJ2-2; v_gene: TRBV9; CDR3nt: TGTGCCAGCAGCGGCTTGGCCAGGGAGTCCGGGGAGCTGTTTTTT; CDR3aa: CASSGLARESGELFF
d_gene: TRBD1; abundance: NA; j_gene: TRBJ2-3; v_gene: TRBV10-1; CDR3nt: TGCGCCAGCAGTGAACGACCGGGACAGGGGGCGCGACCTTCGGCAGATACGCAGTATTTT; CDR3aa: CASSERPGQGARPSADTQYF
d_gene: NA; abundance: NA; j_gene: TRBJ2-5; v_gene: TRBV7-2; CDR3nt: TGTGCCAGCAGCTTAGTCAGTAGAACGAGTCAAGAGACCCAGTACTTC; CDR3aa: CASSLVSRTSQETQYF